A selection of T cell receptor beta chains follows, all from one sample in a study of human T cells and chemical hapten exposure. From the RACE reads, TCRdb called clonotypes with MiXCR, one entry per CDR3 protein. This table has just over 350,000 distinct CDR3 sequences, just under 6.5% appearing once. The starting material was whole blood, obtained in connection with sensitization to the hapten diphenylcyclopropenone (DPC). These receptor sequences come from a young woman with alopecia areata. Some clones in this sample may be carry-over from other donors' samples. CDR3s include the opening cysteine and the closing phenylalanine or tryptophan. D genes are given only for firm matches. A row's size may be missing; if present it is once, few, many or a size class.

TRBJ2-7 | many | NA | TRBV6-2/TRBV6-3 | CASSSRGPYEQYF | TGTGCCAGCAGCTCCAGAGGTCCCTACGAGCAGTACTTC
TRBJ2-3 | many | NA | TRBV4-3 | CASSQDSGDSTDTQYF | TGCGCCAGCAGCCAAGATTCGGGCGACTCCACAGATACGCAGTATTTT
TRBJ2-3 | few | NA | TRBV29-1 | CSVVRTEGDTQYF | TGCAGCGTTGTTCGGACGGAGGGAGATACGCAGTATTTT
TRBJ1-1 | few | NA | TRBV6-6 | CASTRQHYSQNTEAFF | TGTGCCAGCACGAGACAGCATTACTCACAGAACACTGAAGCTTTCTTT
TRBJ1-1 | few | NA | TRBV12-3/TRBV12-4 | CASSLGGAGATEAFF | TGTGCCAGCAGTTTAGGCGGAGCTGGGGCCACTGAAGCTTTCTTT
TRBJ2-7 | few | NA | TRBV20-1 | CSARDGRESSYEQYF | TGCAGTGCTAGAGATGGACGGGAGAGCTCCTACGAGCAGTACTTC
TRBJ2-2 | many | NA | TRBV12-3/TRBV12-4 | CASTLGTGELFF | TGTGCCAGCACCCTCGGGACCGGGGAGCTGTTTTTT
TRBJ1-4 | many | NA | TRBV18 | CASSLRASTNEKLFF | TGTGCCAGCTCACTTCGGGCCTCAACTAATGAAAAACTGTTTTTT
TRBJ1-2 | few | TRBD1 | TRBV7-3 | CASSSVGGDGYTF | TGTGCCAGCAGCTCGGTAGGGGGCGATGGCTACACCTTC
TRBJ1-6 | NA | NA | TRBV6-6 | CASRLDGALSPLHF | TGTGCCAGCAGGCTGGACGGGGCCCTTTCACCCCTCCACTTT
TRBJ2-3 | many | NA | TRBV12-3/TRBV12-4 | CASRDDTDTQYF | TGTGCCAGCAGAGACGACACAGATACGCAGTATTTT
TRBJ1-2 | few | TRBD1 | TRBV6-5 | CASRRQGLSYGYTF | TGTGCCAGCAGGAGACAGGGTTTGAGCTATGGCTACACCTTC
TRBJ1-1 | NA | TRBD1 | TRBV4-1 | CASSHPRTGGAYTEAFF | TGCGCCAGCAGCCACCCTCGGACAGGGGGCGCATACACTGAAGCTTTCTTT
TRBJ1-4 | many | TRBD1 | TRBV4-2 | CASSRYSGTGEGWDEKLFF | TGTGCCAGCAGCCGATACTCCGGGACAGGGGAAGGCTGGGATGAAAAACTGTTTTTT
TRBJ2-5 | few | NA | TRBV4-1 | CASSQDVPNFGAQYF | TGCGCCAGCAGCCAAGATGTACCCAACTTCGGGGCCCAGTACTTC
TRBJ1-5 | many | NA | TRBV12-3/TRBV12-4 | CASSYPTGLNQPQHF | TGTGCCAGCAGTTACCCGACAGGCCTAAACCAGCCCCAGCATTTT
TRBJ1-1 | many | TRBD1 | TRBV12-3/TRBV12-4 | CASSLRGGAGTGPSEAFF | TGTGCCAGCAGTTTAAGAGGGGGGGCCGGGACAGGGCCCTCTGAAGCTTTCTTT
TRBJ2-1 | NA | NA | TRBV2 | CASSLGGQREQFF | TGTGCCAGCAGTCTGGGGGGACAGCGGGAGCAGTTCTTC
TRBJ1-2 | NA | NA | TRBV21-1 | CASCRAPHGYTF | TGTGCCAGCTGCCGCGCTCCCCATGGCTACACCTTC
TRBJ2-1 | NA | TRBD2 | TRBV27 | CASTKPTTSGYNEQFF | TGTGCCAGCACCAAACCCACGACTAGCGGTTACAATGAGCAGTTCTTC
TRBJ2-1 | few | NA | TRBV6-5 | CASSSGGAHEQFF | TGTGCCAGCAGTTCCGGGGGAGCGCATGAGCAGTTCTTC
TRBJ1-6 | many | NA | TRBV7-9 | CASSSDLIQGSPLHF | TGTGCCAGCAGCTCCGACCTGATTCAGGGATCACCCCTCCACTTT
TRBJ2-7 | NA | TRBD2 | TRBV18 | CASSPAGGPAYEQYF | TGTGCCAGCTCACCAGCGGGGGGGCCCGCCTACGAGCAGTACTTC
TRBJ1-4 | many | TRBD1 | TRBV7-9 | CASSYRPRGRRADEKLFF | TGTGCCAGCAGCTACCGACCCAGGGGGCGCCGGGCTGATGAAAAACTGTTTTTT
TRBJ1-1 | NA | NA | TRBV6-5 | CASSRSPRTAGRAFF | TGTGCCAGCAGTAGGAGCCCCCGGACAGCCGGTCGAGCTTTCTTT
TRBJ2-7 | NA | NA | TRBV6-2/TRBV6-3 | CASSRATTANPRYF | TGTGCCAGCAGCCGCGCAACGACTGCGAACCCCCGGTACTTC
TRBJ1-3 | NA | NA | TRBV12-5 | CASGLSGNTIYF | TGTGCTAGTGGCCTTTCTGGAAACACCATATATTTT
TRBJ2-7 | NA | TRBD1 | TRBV6-5 | CASSYFSGTGTFGEQYF | TGTGCCAGCAGTTACTTCTCCGGGACAGGTACCTTCGGCGAGCAGTACTTC
TRBJ1-5 | many | TRBD1 | TRBV10-3 | CAISDLQGASNQPQHF | TGTGCCATCAGTGATCTACAGGGGGCGTCCAATCAGCCCCAGCATTTT
TRBJ1-2 | NA | NA | TRBV4-1 | CASSQALRGRRGYGYTF | TGCGCCAGCAGCCAAGCCCTCCGGGGCCGGCGGGGCTATGGCTACACCTTC
TRBJ1-1 | many | NA | TRBV20-1 | CSASWRGNTEAFF | TGCAGTGCTAGCTGGCGAGGGAACACTGAAGCTTTCTTT
TRBJ1-6 | many | TRBD1 | TRBV6-2/TRBV6-3 | CASGGTANSPLHF | TGTGCCAGTGGGGGGACAGCGAATTCACCCCTCCACTTT
TRBJ1-1 | few | NA | TRBV12-5 | CASGFRAAEAFF | TGTGCTAGTGGTTTCAGGGCCGCTGAAGCTTTCTTT
TRBJ2-1 | NA | TRBD2 | TRBV7-2 | CASSPFTRGGSEQFF | TGTGCCAGCAGCCCCTTTACTCGGGGGGGCAGTGAGCAGTTCTTC
TRBJ2-1 | few | NA | TRBV7-8 | CASSYLLVSYNEQFF | TGTGCCAGCAGCTACCTTTTGGTCTCCTACAATGAGCAGTTCTTC
TRBJ2-3 | NA | TRBD2 | TRBV5-6 | CASSLLGPGTSHTDTQYF | TGTGCCAGCAGCTTACTAGGACCCGGGACTAGTCACACAGATACGCAGTATTTT
TRBJ1-4 | many | NA | TRBV11-2 | CASSFHNFNEKLFF | TGTGCCAGCAGCTTCCATAATTTCAATGAAAAACTGTTTTTT
TRBJ2-7 | NA | TRBD2 | TRBV28 | CASSLTGGAYEQYF | TGTGCCAGCAGTCTGACCGGGGGGGCCTACGAGCAGTACTTC
TRBJ2-3 | few | NA | TRBV4-1 | CASSQGPVPTDTQYF | TGCGCCAGCAGCCAAGGTCCAGTTCCCACAGATACGCAGTATTTT
TRBJ2-7 | NA | TRBD1 | TRBV20-1 | CSARDQGQALDEQYF | TGCAGTGCTAGAGATCAAGGACAGGCCCTTGATGAGCAGTACTTC
TRBJ1-2 | NA | NA | TRBV10-2 | CASSEDYGYTF | TGCGCCAGCAGTGAGGATTATGGCTACACCTTC
TRBJ1-1 | many | TRBD1 | TRBV6-5 | CASLQDRAAEAFF | TGTGCCAGCCTCCAGGACAGGGCTGCTGAAGCTTTCTTT
TRBJ1-1 | many | NA | TRBV20-1 | CSATGRANTEAFF | TGCAGTGCGACGGGCAGGGCGAACACTGAAGCTTTCTTT
TRBJ1-5 | few | NA | TRBV7-8 | CASSRNGRMYSNQPQHF | TGTGCCAGCAGCCGTAACGGACGGATGTATAGCAATCAGCCCCAGCATTTT
TRBJ1-2 | many | NA | TRBV6-1 | CASSASIAGYTF | TGTGCCAGCAGTGCGTCGATAGCCGGCTACACCTTC
TRBJ1-1 | few | NA | TRBV20-1 | CSARGRRSGANAAFF | TGCAGTGCTAGAGGAAGACGGTCAGGCGCGAACGCGGCTTTCTTT
TRBJ2-3 | many | TRBD1 | TRBV28 | CATDRGTDTQYF | TGTGCCACCGACAGGGGAACAGATACGCAGTATTTT
TRBJ2-3 | many | TRBD2 | TRBV20-1 | CSVRTSADFTDTQYF | TGCAGTGTGCGAACTAGCGCTGACTTCACAGATACGCAGTATTTT
TRBJ2-7 | many | TRBD2 | TRBV6-5 | CASSYERGVTYEQYF | TGTGCCAGCAGCTACGAACGGGGGGTCACCTACGAGCAGTACTTC
TRBJ1-2 | few | NA | TRBV7-2 | CAAGVMNYGYTF | TGTGCCGCCGGGGTAATGAACTATGGCTACACCTTC
TRBJ1-1 | NA | NA | TRBV7-2 | CASSSNPGPGTEAFF | TGTGCCAGCAGCTCGAATCCGGGCCCTGGGACTGAAGCTTTCTTT
TRBJ2-1 | NA | NA | TRBV15 | CATSGSLTRNEQFF | TGTGCCACCAGCGGTAGCTTGACGAGGAATGAGCAGTTCTTC